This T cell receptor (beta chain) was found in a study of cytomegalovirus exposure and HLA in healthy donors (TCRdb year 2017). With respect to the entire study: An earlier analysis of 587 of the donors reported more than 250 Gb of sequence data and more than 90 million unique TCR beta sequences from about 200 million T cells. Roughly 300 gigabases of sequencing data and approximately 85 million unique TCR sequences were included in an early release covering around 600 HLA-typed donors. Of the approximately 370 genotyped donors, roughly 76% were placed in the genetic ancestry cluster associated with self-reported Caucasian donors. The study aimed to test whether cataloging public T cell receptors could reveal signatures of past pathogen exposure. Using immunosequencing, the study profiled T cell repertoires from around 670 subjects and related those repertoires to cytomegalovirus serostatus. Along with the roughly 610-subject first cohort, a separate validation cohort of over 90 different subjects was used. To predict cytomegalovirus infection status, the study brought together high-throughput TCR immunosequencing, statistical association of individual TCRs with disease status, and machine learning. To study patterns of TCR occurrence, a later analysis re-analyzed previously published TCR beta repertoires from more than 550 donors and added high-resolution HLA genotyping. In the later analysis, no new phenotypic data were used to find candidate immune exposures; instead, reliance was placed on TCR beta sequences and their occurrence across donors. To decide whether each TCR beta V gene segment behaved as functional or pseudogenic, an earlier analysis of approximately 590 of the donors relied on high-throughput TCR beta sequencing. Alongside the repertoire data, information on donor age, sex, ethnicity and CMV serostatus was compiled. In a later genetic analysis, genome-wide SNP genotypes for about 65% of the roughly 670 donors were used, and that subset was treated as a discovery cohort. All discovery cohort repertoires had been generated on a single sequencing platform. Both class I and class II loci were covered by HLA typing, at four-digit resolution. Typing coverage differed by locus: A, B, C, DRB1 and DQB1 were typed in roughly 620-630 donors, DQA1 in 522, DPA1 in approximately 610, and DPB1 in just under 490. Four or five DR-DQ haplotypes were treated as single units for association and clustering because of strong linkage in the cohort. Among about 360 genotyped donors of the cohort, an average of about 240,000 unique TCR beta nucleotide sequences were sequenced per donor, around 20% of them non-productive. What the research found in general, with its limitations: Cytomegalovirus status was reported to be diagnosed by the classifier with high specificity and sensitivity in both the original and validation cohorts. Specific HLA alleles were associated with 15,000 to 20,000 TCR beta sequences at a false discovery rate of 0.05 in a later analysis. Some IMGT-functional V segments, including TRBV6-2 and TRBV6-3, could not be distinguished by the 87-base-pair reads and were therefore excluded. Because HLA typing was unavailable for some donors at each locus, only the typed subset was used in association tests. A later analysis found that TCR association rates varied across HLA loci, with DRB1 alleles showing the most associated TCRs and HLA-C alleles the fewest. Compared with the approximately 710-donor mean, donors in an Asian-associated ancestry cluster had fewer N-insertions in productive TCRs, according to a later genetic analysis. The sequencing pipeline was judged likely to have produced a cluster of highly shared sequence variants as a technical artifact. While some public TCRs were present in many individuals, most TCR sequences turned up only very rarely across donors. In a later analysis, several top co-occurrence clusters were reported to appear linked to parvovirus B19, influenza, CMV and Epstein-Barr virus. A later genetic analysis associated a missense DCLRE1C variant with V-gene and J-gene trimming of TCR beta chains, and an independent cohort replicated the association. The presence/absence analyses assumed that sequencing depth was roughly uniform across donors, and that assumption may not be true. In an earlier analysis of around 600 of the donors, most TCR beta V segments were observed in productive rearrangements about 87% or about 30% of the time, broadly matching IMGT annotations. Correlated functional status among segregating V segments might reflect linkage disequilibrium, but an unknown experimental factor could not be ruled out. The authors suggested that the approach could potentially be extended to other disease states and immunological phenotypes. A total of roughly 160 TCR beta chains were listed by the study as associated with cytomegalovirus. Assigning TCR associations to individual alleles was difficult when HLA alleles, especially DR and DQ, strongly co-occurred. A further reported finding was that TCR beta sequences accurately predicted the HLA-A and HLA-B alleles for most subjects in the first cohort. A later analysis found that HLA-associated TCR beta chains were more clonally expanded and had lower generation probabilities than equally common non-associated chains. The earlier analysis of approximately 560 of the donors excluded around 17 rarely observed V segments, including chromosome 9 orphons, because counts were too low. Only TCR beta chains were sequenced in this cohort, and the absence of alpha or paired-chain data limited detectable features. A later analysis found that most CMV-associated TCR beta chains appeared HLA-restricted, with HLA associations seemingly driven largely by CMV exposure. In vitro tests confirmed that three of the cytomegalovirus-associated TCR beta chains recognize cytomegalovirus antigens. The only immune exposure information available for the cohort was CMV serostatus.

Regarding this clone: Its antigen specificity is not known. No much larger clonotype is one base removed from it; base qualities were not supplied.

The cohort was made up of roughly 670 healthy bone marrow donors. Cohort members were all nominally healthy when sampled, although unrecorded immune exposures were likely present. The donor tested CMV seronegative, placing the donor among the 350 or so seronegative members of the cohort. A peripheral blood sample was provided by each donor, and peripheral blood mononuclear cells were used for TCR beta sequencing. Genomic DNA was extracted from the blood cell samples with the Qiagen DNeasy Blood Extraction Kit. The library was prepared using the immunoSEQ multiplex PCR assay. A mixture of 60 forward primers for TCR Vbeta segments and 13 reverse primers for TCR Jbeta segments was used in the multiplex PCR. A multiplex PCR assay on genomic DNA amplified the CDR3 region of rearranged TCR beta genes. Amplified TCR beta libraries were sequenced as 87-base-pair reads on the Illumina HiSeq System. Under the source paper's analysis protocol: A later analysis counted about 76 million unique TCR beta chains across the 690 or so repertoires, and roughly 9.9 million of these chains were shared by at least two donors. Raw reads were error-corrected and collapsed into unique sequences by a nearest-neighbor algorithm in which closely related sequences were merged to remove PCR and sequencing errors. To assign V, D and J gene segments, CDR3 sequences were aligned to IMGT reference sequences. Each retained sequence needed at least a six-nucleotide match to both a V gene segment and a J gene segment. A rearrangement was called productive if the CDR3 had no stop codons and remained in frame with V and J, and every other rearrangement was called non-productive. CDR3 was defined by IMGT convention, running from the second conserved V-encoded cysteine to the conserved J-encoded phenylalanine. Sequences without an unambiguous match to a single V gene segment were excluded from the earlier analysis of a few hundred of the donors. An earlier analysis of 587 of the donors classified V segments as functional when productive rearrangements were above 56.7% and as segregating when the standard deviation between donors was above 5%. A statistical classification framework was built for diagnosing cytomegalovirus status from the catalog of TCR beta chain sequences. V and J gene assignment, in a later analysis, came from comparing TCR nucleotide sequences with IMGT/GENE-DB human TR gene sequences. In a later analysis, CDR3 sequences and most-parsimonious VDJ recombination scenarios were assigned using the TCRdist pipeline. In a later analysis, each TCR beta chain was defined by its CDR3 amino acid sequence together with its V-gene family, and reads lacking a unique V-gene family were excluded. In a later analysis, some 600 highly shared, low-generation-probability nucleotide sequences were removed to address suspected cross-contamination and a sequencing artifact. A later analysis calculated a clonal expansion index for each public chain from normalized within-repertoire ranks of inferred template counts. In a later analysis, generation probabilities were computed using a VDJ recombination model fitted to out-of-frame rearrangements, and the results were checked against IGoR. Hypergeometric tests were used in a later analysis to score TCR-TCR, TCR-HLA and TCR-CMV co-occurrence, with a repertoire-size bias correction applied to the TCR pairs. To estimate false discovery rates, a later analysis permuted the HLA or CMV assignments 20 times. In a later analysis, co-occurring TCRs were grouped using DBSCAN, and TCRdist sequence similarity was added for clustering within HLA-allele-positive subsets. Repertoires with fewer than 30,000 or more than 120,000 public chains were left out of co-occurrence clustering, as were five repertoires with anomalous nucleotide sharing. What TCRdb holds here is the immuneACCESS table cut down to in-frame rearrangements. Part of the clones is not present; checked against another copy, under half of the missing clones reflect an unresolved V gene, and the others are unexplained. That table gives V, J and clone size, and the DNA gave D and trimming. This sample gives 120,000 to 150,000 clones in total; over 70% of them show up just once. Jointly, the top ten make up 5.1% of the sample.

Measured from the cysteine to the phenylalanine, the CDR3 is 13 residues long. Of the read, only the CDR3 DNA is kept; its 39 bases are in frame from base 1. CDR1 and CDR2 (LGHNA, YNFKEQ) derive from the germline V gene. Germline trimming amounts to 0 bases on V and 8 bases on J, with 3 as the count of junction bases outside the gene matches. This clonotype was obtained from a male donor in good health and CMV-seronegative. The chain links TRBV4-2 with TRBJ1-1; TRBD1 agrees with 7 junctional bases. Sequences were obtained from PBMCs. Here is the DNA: TGTGCCAGCAGCCAAGAAATGACAGGGGAAGCTTTCTTT. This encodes CASSQEMTGEAFF.